This T cell receptor beta chain came from a study of shared clonotypes between healthy human individuals. Libraries were prepared by immunoSEQ multiplex PCR; TCRdb keeps only in-frame clonotypes and omits some of them. This table holds about 770,000 clones, around 77% found once. CDR1 is SNHLY and CDR2 is FYNNEI in the germline V gene. The CDR3 is 14 residues long. Between the trimmed V and J ends, which lost 4 bases and 2 bases, there was a span of 8 bases. On this clone: Its antigen remains unknown.

Within Nashville, Tennessee resided all donors, each a Caucasian adult. General observations from the study: Inspection by rarefaction showed sorted-subset sequencing to be incomplete despite large depth. Sharing across four donors was highest in naive CD4 (approximately 5%) and lowest in memory CD8 (around 0.4%). Sampling included only blood; tissue repertoires likely differ.

The chain is built from TRBV2 and TRBJ2-2; D perhaps matches TRBD1 (5 bases). This clonotype was sampled from a woman aged 30 to 39 in good health. Source material: memory CD4+ T cells sorted from blood. Subset noted: CD45RA-negative fraction. In DNA form, the CDR3 reads TGTGCCAGCAGTGTCCAGGGAAACACCGGGGAGCTGTTTTTT. It encodes CASSVQGNTGELFF.